Listed below are T cell receptor beta chains from one sample, sequenced in a study of T cells in Graves' hyperthyroidism and ophthalmopathy. TCRdb processed the multiplex PCR reads anew with MiXCR; each CDR3 protein has one entry. The data show about 570,000 distinct CDR3 sequences, around 45% seen once. The source material was peripheral blood or thyroid tissue (not recorded which). The source is an adult woman with Graves' disease, either hyperthyroidism or ophthalmopathy (not recorded which). Both conserved end residues are part of each CDR3. Each record gives: J gene, V gene, CDR3 protein.

TRBJ2-5	TRBV12-3/TRBV12-4	CASTVTGVRETQYF
TRBJ2-7	TRBV24-1	CATSTGEFPTGEQYF
TRBJ1-6	TRBV14	CASSQVNPRRDSPLHF
TRBJ1-6	TRBV6-5	CASSRQTRNSPLHF
TRBJ2-5	TRBV7-7	CASSRFGGETQYF
TRBJ2-1	TRBV19	CASSMDSSTDLYNEQFF
TRBJ2-6	TRBV6-5	CASTLLAGANVLTF
TRBJ2-2	TRBV7-9	CATSAWRHPGGELFF
TRBJ2-1	TRBV10-3	CAILRQGNNEQFF
TRBJ1-2	TRBV30	CAWETDNYGYTF
TRBJ1-1	TRBV9	CASSVSADEAEAFF
TRBJ1-2	TRBV7-8	CASSLQARVGYGYTF
TRBJ1-1	TRBV10-1	CASSESGGEGTEAFF
TRBJ2-5	TRBV7-2	CASSPRVAEETQYF
TRBJ2-7	TRBV7-9	CASSLGRVGYEQYF
TRBJ2-7	TRBV7-9	CASSTWSGTLGNPYF
TRBJ2-7	TRBV20-1	CSATLSTGANEQYF
TRBJ2-3	TRBV10-3	CAISESLPGGSTDTQYF
TRBJ2-2	TRBV2	CASSENTGGGGELFF
TRBJ2-7	TRBV4-2	CASSQLAGEAYEQYF
TRBJ1-2	TRBV5-1	CASMRDRSDYGYTF
TRBJ2-3	TRBV10-3	CAISTTSGREDTQYF
TRBJ2-7	TRBV6-2/TRBV6-3	CASSSSPDWTEQYF
TRBJ2-5	TRBV7-9	CASVGSKETQYF
TRBJ2-7	TRBV6-1	CASSGDFSYEQYF
TRBJ1-2	TRBV28	CASSFASVQGNYGYTF
TRBJ1-2	TRBV11-2	CASSRSGTGTAEGYTF
TRBJ1-3	TRBV30	CAWNLDSGNTIYF
TRBJ2-5	TRBV9	CASSVAFGQQETQYF
TRBJ1-2	TRBV7-9	CASSFGTGSGGYTF
TRBJ1-2	TRBV27	CASSHDRSPYGYTF
TRBJ1-1	TRBV5-1	CASRPGPGGTEAFF
TRBJ2-5	TRBV5-1	CASMVGRETQYF
TRBJ2-7	TRBV7-6	CASSPKGSEQYF
TRBJ1-2	TRBV25-1	CASSAPNLPVYGYTF
TRBJ2-7	TRBV6-5	CASRLGGAYEQYF
TRBJ1-6	TRBV9	CASSASGTANQPLHF
TRBJ2-2	TRBV10-3	CAISESGKGGELFF
TRBJ2-1	TRBV15	CATSRGPTSARGEQFF
TRBJ1-5	TRBV9	CASSVGPNSNQPQHF
TRBJ2-1	TRBV19	CATRGLAGGPEQFF
TRBJ2-2	TRBV19	CASSKAGTGRTGELFF
TRBJ1-6	TRBV28	CASSLTGMGNSPFHF
TRBJ1-1	TRBV12-3/TRBV12-4	CASSITGFGTEAFF
TRBJ1-2	TRBV25-1	CASVSTGDDGYTF
TRBJ2-7	TRBV11-2	CASSFRDTVNEQYF
TRBJ1-5	TRBV20-1	CSATGTANQPQHF
TRBJ2-2	TRBV12-3/TRBV12-4	CASSKLSNTGELFF
TRBJ2-7	TRBV7-8	CASSPTGVRGNEQYF
TRBJ2-2	TRBV5-1	CASRSGGDTGELFF
TRBJ2-5	TRBV7-2	CASSLGPAGEATQYF
TRBJ2-5	TRBV20-1	CSASRVNGETQYF
TRBJ2-7	TRBV20-1	CSAFTAGTGTEQYF